The present T cell receptor (beta chain) was sequenced within a study of T cells expressing NK-cell markers. Study summary: Sorted CD3+CD56+NKG2C+, CD3+CD56+NKG2C- and CD3+CD56-NKG2C+ T cells provided the TCR beta repertoires. Findings and limits, study-wide: Expanded NKG2C+ T cell clones were not confirmed as HCMV-specific. Of the CD8+ T cell pool in about 6 donors, roughly 1.0-8% was accounted for by dominant NKG2C+ clonotypes.

On this clonotype: Its antigen is not identified.

The cDNA for TCR beta came from 5'RACE template switching with UMIs. TCRdb reworked the 5' RACE reads into one entry per CDR3 protein, no DNA. Its table lists some 440,000 distinct CDR3 sequences. The sequenced sample consisted of blood T cells: a sorted CD56 or NKG2C T cell subset, CD4+ or CD8+ T cells, or bulk PBMC T cells (not recorded which). This receptor was obtained from a woman aged 45 to 65 in good health.

This CDR3 is CASSDDAEKLFF. This sequence joins TRBV7-9 and TRBJ1-4. Germline CDR1 is SEHNR and CDR2 is FQNEAQ (reference sequence). The CDR3 runs to 12 residues.